This T cell receptor beta chain was profiled in a study of blood T cell repertoires in COVID-19. Seattle patients were enrolled during active infection and followed longitudinally. Method: immunoSEQ multiplex PCR; TCRdb's copy keeps in-frame clones and lacks some. Here the sample spans 150,000 to 190,000 clones, approximately 81% being singletons. V gave up 3 bases and J gave up 6 bases; unmatched junction bases: 13. Germline CDR1 and CDR2: LNHNV and YYDKDF (reference sequence). The length of the CDR3 is 17 residues. This receptor was taken from a woman in her fifties or sixties with COVID-19, enrolled during active disease. Input material: peripheral blood. V usage is TRBV15 and J usage is TRBJ2-1; the match to TRBD1 covers 8 bases. The CDR3 sequence is CATSSALGQGQSNEQFF. The DNA of the CDR3 is TGTGCCACCAGCAGTGCCTTAGGACAGGGACAATCCAATGAGCAGTTCTTC.